The 32 T cell receptor beta chains listed next were all sequenced from one sample in a study of blood T cell repertoires in COVID-19. Only in-frame clones appear in the TCRdb table, and some are missing; sequencing was by immunoSEQ multiplex PCR. The sample includes roughly 90,000 clones, almost 80% of them seen just once. Sequencing was carried out using peripheral blood. The source of these receptors is a human donor in a cohort sampled during active COVID-19.

This clone was observed once. This chain joins TRBV5-4 and TRBJ2-1; 7 nucleotides agree with TRBD1. The CDR3 extends over 16 amino acids. Looked up from germline, CDR1 is SGHNT and CDR2 is YYREEE (reference sequence). The ends lost 1 base at V and 0 bases at J; junction bases unmatched: 4. The CDR3 DNA reads as TGTGCCAGCAGCTTGAGGGGGCCGAGCTCCTACAATGAGCAGTTCTTC. This translates into CASSLRGPSSYNEQFF.

The V gene is TRBV30, the J gene TRBJ1-1, with D uncertain. This CDR3 spans 11 amino acids. Germline values: CDR1 GTSNPN, CDR2 SVGIG (reference sequence). Trimming removed 3 bases from V and 3 bases from J, with 5 bases in between. The CDR3 nucleotides are TGTGCCTGGAGGGAGGACACTGAAGCTTTCTTT. This sequence encodes CAWREDTEAFF. Combining the CDR3 with reference TRBV30 and TRBJ1-1 gives the whole variable domain SQTIHQWPATLVQPVGSPLSLECTVEGTSNPNLYWYRQAAGRGLQLLFYSVGIGQISSEVPQNLSASRPQDRQFILSSKKLLLSDSGFYLCAWREDTEAFFGQGTRLTVV.

A note on this clone: At the DNA level, this CDR3 is encoded by other sequences in the same sample as well. This chain uses TRBV6-5 with TRBJ1-5; 8 bases match TRBD1. The CDR3 length is 13 residues. Germline V gene sequence: CDR1 MNHEY, CDR2 SVGAGI. Unmatched junction bases numbered 3, after V lost 5 bases and J lost 6 bases. CDR3 residues: CASSPDRVQPQHF. The CDR3 DNA reads as TGTGCCAGCAGTCCGGACAGGGTTCAGCCCCAGCATTTT.

The V call is TRBV6-1, the J call TRBJ1-2; 10 bases align to TRBD1. The germline CDR1 and CDR2 sequences are MNHNS and SASEGT. CDR3 size: 14 residues. V gave up 3 bases and J gave up 7 bases; unmatched junction bases: 5. As DNA, the CDR3 is TGTGCCAGCAGTGATGGGGGACAGGGGTTTGGCTACACCTTC. Translated, it gives CASSDGGQGFGYTF.

V gene TRBV4-1 combines with J gene TRBJ1-6; possibly TRBD1 for D (6 bases). Trimming stripped 1 base from V and 10 bases from J, with 11 bases between. This CDR3 has 14 residues. Germline V CDR1 and CDR2: MGHRA, YSYEKL. This chain's CDR3 is CASSQVQGFSPLHF. The CDR3 nucleotides read TGCGCCAGCAGCCAAGTCCAGGGGTTCTCACCCCTCCACTTT.

V and J are TRBV5-5 and TRBJ2-5, with 10 bases that match TRBD2. Germline lookup yields CDR1 SGHKS and CDR2 YYEKEE (reference sequence). Trimming removed 0 bases from V and 5 bases from J; junction bases left unmatched: 1. The length of the CDR3 is 14 residues. As DNA, the CDR3 is TGTGCCAGCAGCTTGGCTAGCGGGGGTGAGACCCAGTACTTC. As protein: CASSLASGGETQYF.

The rearrangement uses TRBV4-1 and TRBJ2-3, with TRBD2 as a possible D gene (6 bases). Looked up from germline, CDR1 is MGHRA and CDR2 is YSYEKL. The CDR3 spans 17 residues. V shed 2 bases and J shed 2 bases, with 17 bases lying between them. The CDR3 spells CASSQSGPGGDTDTQYF. The DNA for the CDR3 is TGCGCCAGCAGCCAAAGCGGCCCCGGGGGAGACACAGATACGCAGTATTTT.

The CDR3 spells CASSEQTSPGLNEQFF. For the CDR3, the DNA is TGTGCCAGCAGTGAACAGACTAGCCCTGGGCTCAATGAGCAGTTCTTC. This chain connects TRBV6-1 to TRBJ2-1, with 7 bases identical to TRBD2. V was clipped by 2 bases and J by 6 bases; unmatched bases: 10. CDR1 is MNHNS, CDR2 SASEGT, per germline. This CDR3 is built from 16 residues.

V gene TRBV5-1 combines with J gene TRBJ1-2, with 7 nucleotides matching TRBD1. The CDR3 is 14 amino acids. The V segment lost 0 bases and the J segment 14 bases; nucleotides outside the gene matches: 13. Looked up from germline, CDR1 is SGHRS and CDR2 is YFSETQ. CDR3 nucleotides: TGCGCCAGCAGCTTGGAGGGGAGACAGGGCGGGTGGACCTTC. Residues: CASSLEGRQGGWTF.

V gene TRBV6-5 combines with J gene TRBJ1-1; 7 positions match TRBD1. CDR3 size: 14 residues. Germline V CDR1 and CDR2: MNHEY, SVGAGI. Trimming removed 5 bases from V and 1 base from J; junction bases left unmatched: 4. The CDR3: CASSRQGGNTEAFF. CDR3 sequence (DNA): TGTGCCAGCAGTCGACAGGGCGGGAACACTGAAGCTTTCTTT.

This sequence joins TRBV19 and TRBJ2-7, with D perhaps TRBD2 (6 bases). This CDR3 has 14 residues. V was pared by 3 bases and J by 3 bases, with 12 bases between. Germline-derived CDR1 and CDR2 are LNHDA and SQIVND (reference sequence). The CDR3 nucleotides read TGTGCCAGTAGTATCCTGAATAGCGGCTACGAGCAGTACTTC. Protein sequence: CASSILNSGYEQYF.

This chain joins TRBV7-9 and TRBJ2-3; 7 nucleotides match TRBD2. With V trimmed by 11 bases and J by 4 bases, 9 bases remained unmatched. Germline V gene lookup returns CDR1 SEHNR and CDR2 FQNEAQ (reference sequence). The CDR3 spans 13 residues. The CDR3 DNA reads TGTGCCTCGGAGGGGAGCGGGGCAGATACGCAGTATTTT. Its protein is CASEGSGADTQYF.

The V call is TRBV28, the J call TRBJ1-3, with 9 bases identical to TRBD1. The V segment lost 7 bases and the J segment 1 base; nucleotides outside the gene matches: 8. Germline V gene lookup returns CDR1 MDHEN and CDR2 SYDVKM. The CDR3 runs to 16 residues. The CDR3 DNA follows: TGTGCCAGCAATCGAGGACAGGGGTTTTCTGGAAACACCATATATTTT. Translated: CASNRGQGFSGNTIYF.

The sample holds one count of this clone. J is TRBJ2-3 and V is TRBV7-2; perhaps TRBD2 as D (6 bases). Looked up from germline, CDR1 is SGHTA and CDR2 is FQGNSA. Trimming cost V 3 bases and J 4 bases, with 8 bases left between them. CDR3 length equals 13 residues. The DNA for the CDR3 is TGTGCCAGCAGCTTGGAGGGTTCAGATACGCAGTATTTT. Encoded protein: CASSLEGSDTQYF.

The chain joins TRBV28 to TRBJ2-4; D is possibly TRBD2 (5 bases). The ends were cut back, 7 bases at V and 0 bases at J, with 7 bases in the middle. Germline V lookup: CDR1 MDHEN, CDR2 SYDVKM. CDR3 length equals 13 residues. CDR3 nucleotide sequence: TGTGCCAGCAACGGGGAAGCCAAAAACATTCAGTACTTC. Amino acid sequence: CASNGEAKNIQYF.

This chain links TRBV5-5 with TRBJ2-5; the D gene is possibly TRBD2 (6 bases). The CDR3 length is 14 residues. Germline loops: CDR1 SGHKS, CDR2 YYEKEE (reference sequence). V lost 6 bases to trimming and J lost 5 bases, with 17 bases between them. The CDR3 loop reads CASIARTKTETQYF. The CDR3 bases are TGTGCCAGCATTGCTAGGACTAAGACGGAGACCCAGTACTTC.

V is TRBV10-3 and J is TRBJ1-2; D is unclear. This CDR3 is 12 amino acids long. CDR1 is ENHRY, CDR2 SYGVKD, per germline. V was trimmed by 3 bases and J by 5 bases, leaving 7 bases between them. CDR3 DNA sequence: TGTGCCATCAGTGACCAGGTTTATGGCTACACCTTC. This sequence encodes CAISDQVYGYTF.

In this sample, this clone turned up a few times. This sequence joins TRBV5-4 and TRBJ2-1, with TRBD1 matching over 8 bases. The germline gives CDR1 SGHNT, CDR2 YYREEE (reference sequence). J gave up 2 bases and V 4 bases, and 2 bases lay outside the gene matches. This CDR3 is built from 14 residues. Here the CDR3 reads CASSPQGAYNEQFF. In DNA form, the CDR3 reads TGTGCCAGCAGCCCACAGGGGGCCTACAATGAGCAGTTCTTC.

CDR3 region: CASSRNPSQPQHF. CDR3 coding DNA: TGTGCCAGCAGTCGTAATCCGAGCCAGCCCCAGCATTTT. J is TRBJ1-5 and V is TRBV5-6; D gene unclear. The CDR3 runs to 13 residues. V was clipped by 5 bases and J by 7 bases, with 13 bases between them. Germline V gene lookup returns CDR1 SGHDT and CDR2 YYEEEE.

The chain combines TRBV28 with TRBJ2-3; possibly TRBD2 for D (6 bases). Trimming cost V 2 bases and J 0 bases, with 6 bases left between them. Germline V gene lookup returns CDR1 MDHEN and CDR2 SYDVKM. The CDR3 extends over 14 amino acids. The CDR3 DNA reads TGTGCCAGCAGTTTAAGCGGGAGCACAGATACGCAGTATTTT. This codes for CASSLSGSTDTQYF.

V and J are TRBV10-3 and TRBJ2-3; 12 bases agree with TRBD2. With 7 bases clipped from V and 4 bases from J, the junction kept 3 bases outside the gene matches. There are 14 residues in the CDR3. The germline gives CDR1 ENHRY, CDR2 SYGVKD. The CDR3 nucleotides are TGTGCCATCACTTCTAGCGGGGGGGCAGATACGCAGTATTTT. It encodes CAITSSGGADTQYF.

The chain carries TRBV4-1 and TRBJ1-1; the D gene is possibly TRBD1 (6 bases). In germline, CDR1 is MGHRA, CDR2 YSYEKL. The CDR3 has 15 residues. Trimming cost V 2 bases and J 1 base, with 11 bases left between them. The CDR3 sequence: CASSQYGQPNTEAFF. The CDR3 coding sequence is TGCGCCAGCAGCCAATATGGACAGCCGAACACTGAAGCTTTCTTT.

The chain uses TRBV18 and TRBJ2-7; weak D call: TRBD2 (5 bases). V was clipped by 5 bases and J by 0 bases, with 5 bases between them. Germline V CDR1 and CDR2: KGHSH, LQKENI. This CDR3 spans 12 amino acids. The CDR3 DNA reads TGTGCCAGCTCAGCGGGCTCCTACGAGCAGTACTTC. Residues: CASSAGSYEQYF. The full variable domain, completed using reference TRBV18 and TRBJ2-7, is NAGVMQNPRHLVRRRGQEARLRCSPMKGHSHVYWYRQLPEEGLKFMVYLQKENIIDESGMPKERFSAEFPKEGPSILRIQQVVRGDSAAYFCASSAGSYEQYFGPGTRLTVT.

This chain connects TRBV19 to TRBJ1-1; tentatively, D is TRBD1 (6 bases). Germline CDR1 reads LNHDA; CDR2 reads SQIVND (reference sequence). Trimming cost V 5 bases and J 5 bases, with 12 bases left between them. The CDR3 has 13 amino acids. The chain's CDR3 is CASSLQGWTEAFF. CDR3 DNA sequence: TGTGCCAGTAGTTTACAGGGTTGGACTGAAGCTTTCTTT.

The chain employs TRBV28 and TRBJ2-1; D might be TRBD2 (6 bases). V gave up 5 bases and J gave up 7 bases, with 21 bases separating them. The CDR3 sequence is 16 residues long. Per germline, CDR1 MDHEN and CDR2 SYDVKM. CDR3 region: CASSIAAEGPQNEQFF. CDR3 bases: TGTGCCAGCAGTATCGCCGCGGAGGGGCCGCAGAATGAGCAGTTCTTC.

The CDR3 spells CASSPRELAASTDTQYF. The CDR3 coding sequence is TGTGCCAGCTCACCACGCGAACTAGCGGCTAGCACAGATACGCAGTATTTT. The chain combines TRBV18 with TRBJ2-3, with TRBD2 identical over 8 bases. The CDR3 has 17 residues. The V segment lost 1 base and the J segment 0 bases; nucleotides outside the gene matches: 6. CDR1 is KGHSH and CDR2 is LQKENI in the germline V gene.

This sequence joins TRBV5-1 and TRBJ1-3; 9 bases agree with TRBD1. Germline V gene data show CDR1 as SGHRS and CDR2 as YFSETQ. This CDR3 has 15 amino acids. V trimming: 4 bases; J trimming: 3 bases; junction bases outside the gene matches: 5. The CDR3 DNA sequence: TGCGCCAGCAGCCCGGCGACAGGGGGTGGAAACACCATATATTTT. Protein: CASSPATGGGNTIYF.

This clone showed up just once. This rearrangement joins TRBV6-5 to TRBJ1-2; 8 positions match TRBD1. The CDR3 runs 12 residues. CDR1 and CDR2 (germline): MNHEY, SVGAGI. V lost 6 bases to trimming and J lost 4 bases; unmatched junction nucleotides: 1. CDR3 DNA sequence: TGTGCCAGCAGGCAGGGGGCCTATGGCTACACCTTC. Translated, it gives CASRQGAYGYTF.

This clone has just a few counts. This chain links TRBV9 with TRBJ2-2; D perhaps matches TRBD1 (5 bases). The ends were cut back, 1 base at V and 7 bases at J, with 14 bases in the middle. This CDR3 is built from 15 residues. CDR1 and CDR2 from the germline V gene are SGDLS and YYNGEE. CDR3 in amino acids: CASSVSEGRVGELFF. CDR3 nucleotide sequence: TGTGCCAGCAGCGTATCAGAAGGCAGGGTCGGGGAGCTGTTTTTT.

This rearrangement joins TRBV9 to TRBJ1-2, with 9 bases identical to TRBD1. The CDR3 has 13 residues. Germline CDR1 is SGDLS and CDR2 is YYNGEE. V lost 4 bases, J lost 7 bases, and 5 bases stayed unmatched. The CDR3 reads CASSLRTGAGYTF. The CDR3 nucleotides are TGTGCCAGCAGCCTCCGGACAGGGGCTGGCTACACCTTC.

This clone was detected once. The rearrangement links TRBV5-1 to TRBJ2-5, with 8 bases matching TRBD1. This CDR3 contains 16 residues. Germline assignment: CDR1 SGHRS and CDR2 YFSETQ. V shed 5 bases, J shed 2 bases, and the junction held 11 bases outside the gene matches. The CDR3 region is CASRHGQGGWQETQYF. CDR3 nucleotide sequence: TGCGCCAGCAGACACGGACAGGGTGGGTGGCAAGAGACCCAGTACTTC.

The V and J genes are TRBV28 and TRBJ2-1, with TRBD2 matching over 14 bases. The germline V gene encodes CDR1 MDHEN and CDR2 SYDVKM. V lost 6 bases to trimming and J lost 5 bases; unmatched junction nucleotides: 6. The length of the CDR3 is 16 residues. The CDR3 is CASSMTSGRDNNEQFF. Written as DNA, the CDR3 is TGTGCCAGCAGCATGACTAGCGGGAGGGATAACAATGAGCAGTTCTTC.